A selection of T cell receptor beta chains follows, all from one sample in a study of cytomegalovirus exposure and HLA in healthy donors. Libraries were prepared by immunoSEQ multiplex PCR; TCRdb keeps only in-frame clonotypes and omits some of them. This sample has 150,000 or so clones, with about 83% found just once. Source material: PBMCs. These receptors were taken from a man in his forties in good health and CMV-seropositive. The conserved cysteine and the conserved F or W are not part of the CDR3 here. D genes are given only for firm matches. Clone size is shown for a subset of rows, as once, few, many or a class of expanded clone.

v_gene,d_gene,abundance,j_gene,CDR3aa
TRBV27,.,.,TRBJ2-6,ASSLSRGANVLT
TRBV2,.,.,TRBJ2-7,ASSYRTDSYEQY
TRBV20-1,.,few,TRBJ2-7,SARRLAEQY
TRBV5-6,.,.,TRBJ1-1,ASSLPGTTPEAF
TRBV11-2,.,.,TRBJ2-3,ASSLFVDTQY
TRBV9,TRBD2,.,TRBJ2-4,ASSVDGGNIQY
TRBV5-1,.,.,TRBJ2-7,ASSLGGRSSYEQY
TRBV7-3,TRBD2,.,TRBJ2-3,ASSVAGGPSDTQY
TRBV7-2,.,.,TRBJ1-2,ASSPVAGGYT
TRBV29-1,.,few,TRBJ2-5,SVERGKETQY
TRBV7-9,.,.,TRBJ2-5,ASSLDPYSLPETQY
TRBV6-5,TRBD1,.,TRBJ2-2,ASSRGRLNTGELF
TRBV19,TRBD1,.,TRBJ1-5,ASSDRGRVKDQPQH
TRBV7-8,TRBD2,.,TRBJ2-4,ASSRGGDSKNIQY
TRBV10-3,TRBD1,.,TRBJ1-5,AISRDSQNQPQH
TRBV6-6,.,.,TRBJ1-3,ASSYPSRFGNTIY
TRBV5-3,TRBD2,.,TRBJ2-7,ARSPGLAGYEQY
TRBV7-9,.,.,TRBJ2-3,ASSPNGGSTDTQY
TRBV28,.,.,TRBJ1-5,ASSSGQRNQPQH
TRBV2,.,.,TRBJ2-7,ASSEGAGQY
TRBV7-9,.,once,TRBJ2-1,SSSSYFGEEGYNEQF
TRBV13,TRBD2,.,TRBJ2-5,ASSLGLGAGVETQY
TRBV6-5,.,.,TRBJ2-3,ASSYGRSDTQY
TRBV5-4,TRBD2,once,TRBJ2-3,ATQLLREADTQY
TRBV2,.,.,TRBJ2-3,ASSGGGWGGTDTQY
TRBV2,.,.,TRBJ1-1,ASSEFPDGGTEAF
TRBV5-1,TRBD2,.,TRBJ2-2,ASSPEGLASSHTGELF
TRBV5-4,TRBD2,.,TRBJ2-3,ASSQGTRSTDTQY